These 18 T cell receptor beta chains share one sample of origin, sequenced in a study of response to subunit inactivated influenza vaccine. TCRdb analysed the RT-PCR reads with MiXCR anew, one entry per CDR3 protein. The sample yields 500,000 or so distinct CDR3 sequences, 11% seen once. This sample comprised PBMCs from blood, obtained 40 to 50 days after vaccination. Source of these receptors: a man over 45 who received an inactivated influenza vaccine.

This clonotype has a handful of counts. The gene calls are TRBV20-1 and TRBJ2-1; 11 bases are a match to TRBD2. V trimming: 4 bases; J trimming: 6 bases; junction bases outside the gene matches: 2. Germline V gene lookup returns CDR1 DFQATT and CDR2 SNEGSKA (reference sequence). This CDR3 region has 13 residues. The CDR3 region has the DNA TGCAGTGCTACTAGCGGGGGGCTCAATGAGCAGTTCTTC. It is translated as CSATSGGLNEQFF.

In this sample, this clonotype turned up many times. The gene calls are TRBV6-2 or TRBV6-3 and TRBJ2-7; 8 nucleotides align to TRBD2. In germline, CDR1 is MNHEY, CDR2 SVGEGT. The CDR3 is made up of 18 amino acids. V lost 5 bases to trimming and J lost 7 bases; unmatched junction nucleotides: 22. The CDR3 nucleotides are TGTGCCAGCAGTCCCGGCCTCCTGAAACTAGCGGCCCCACTTGAGCAGTACTTC. It translates to CASSPGLLKLAAPLEQYF.

The table lists this clonotype with a few counts. The chain has TRBV20-1 and TRBJ1-2; D remains ambiguous. Between the trimmed V and J ends, which lost 6 bases and 0 bases, there was a span of 14 bases. Germline lookup yields CDR1 DFQATT and CDR2 SNEGSKA (reference sequence). CDR3 size: 14 residues. In DNA, the CDR3 is TGCAGTGCCCCCATTGGCGTAACTAACTATGGCTACACCTTC. This gives the protein CSAPIGVTNYGYTF.

At least ten counts were recorded for this clonotype. This rearrangement joins TRBV5-1 to TRBJ2-2; 8 bases map to TRBD1. Germline trimming cut 5 bases from V and 4 bases from J; bases unmatched to any gene: 4. Germline-derived CDR1 and CDR2 are SGHRS and YFSETQ. This CDR3 has 14 residues. The CDR3 nucleotides are TGCGCCAGCAGAGAACAGGGGGGCACCGGGGAGCTGTTTTTT. Its protein product is CASREQGGTGELFF.

This clonotype was counted at least ten times. The chain recombines TRBV27 with TRBJ1-1, with D uncertain. This CDR3 region has 15 residues. The V and J ends lost 1 base and 1 base respectively, with 10 bases between them. In germline, CDR1 is MNHEY, CDR2 SMNVEV (reference sequence). The CDR3: CASSLFGPKNTEAFF. The CDR3 coding sequence is TGTGCCAGCAGTTTATTCGGGCCGAAGAACACTGAAGCTTTCTTT.

This clonotype was observed a few times. V is TRBV24-1 and J is TRBJ2-1, with 9 bases that match TRBD2. The germline V gene encodes CDR1 KGHDR and CDR2 SFDVKD. The J segment lost 7 bases and the V segment lost 1 base, leaving 7 bases of the junction unmatched. The CDR3 spans 16 residues. The CDR3 DNA follows: TGTGCCACCAGTGATTTTGTCAGCGGGGGGCAAAATGAGCAGTTCTTC. Protein product: CATSDFVSGGQNEQFF.

This chain links TRBV10-3 with TRBJ1-2; D remains ambiguous. The germline gives CDR1 ENHRY, CDR2 SYGVKD. The CDR3 spans 13 residues. V was clipped by 3 bases and J by 14 bases, with 19 bases between them. CDR3 loop: CAISEGQSIAPTF. The DNA for the CDR3 is TGTGCCATCAGTGAAGGTCAGTCGATTGCGCCTACCTTC.

This clonotype has a count of ten or more. V and J are TRBV12-3 or TRBV12-4 and TRBJ2-3; no definite D call. The V end lost 0 bases, the J end lost 0 bases, and 7 bases lay between the germline ends. The CDR3 is 15 amino acids. CDR3 sequence reads: CASSLAGYSTDTQYF. The CDR3 DNA reads TGTGCCAGCAGTTTAGCCGGTTATAGCACAGATACGCAGTATTTT.

Concerning this clonotype: At one boundary the junction diverges from the germline segment, which might be a read error. The chain joins TRBV20-1 to TRBJ1-6, with a weak D call TRBD1 (5 bases). CDR3 length: 16 amino acids. Germline-derived CDR1 and CDR2 are DFQATT and SNEGSKA (reference sequence). The CDR3 DNA is TGCTGTGCTAGAGATTTCGTGGAGACAGTGAATTCACCCCTCCACTTT. Protein: CCARDFVETVNSPLHF.

This clonotype showed up just a few times. In nucleotides, the CDR3 is TGTGCCAGCAGCTCAGTCGGAACCGTTGTAAGGTCTAATGAAAAACTGTTTTTT. Its protein is CASSSVGTVVRSNEKLFF. The gene calls are TRBV7-8 and TRBJ1-4; D unclear. CDR1 and CDR2 (germline): SGHVS, FQNEAQ. The CDR3 spans 18 residues. The V end was cut by 4 bases, the J end by 3 bases, with 21 bases between.

In this sample, this clonotype turned up once. The chain joins TRBV28 to TRBJ2-7, with D maybe TRBD2 (7 bases). The CDR3 is 16 residues long. Germline V gene lookup returns CDR1 MDHEN and CDR2 SYDVKM. V was clipped by 3 bases and J by 1 base, with 16 bases between them. The CDR3 DNA sequence: TGTGCCAGCAGTTTGTTGGTCGGGGGGCTTTCCTACGAGCAGTACTTC. Protein sequence: CASSLLVGGLSYEQYF. Full variable domain (rest looked up from reference TRBV28 and TRBJ2-7): DVKVTQSSRYLVKRTGEKVFLECVQDMDHENMFWYRQDPGLGLRLIYFSYDVKMKEKGDIPEGYSVSREKKERFSLILESASTNQTSMYLCASSLLVGGLSYEQYFGPGTRLTVT.

This clonotype was seen a handful of times. The CDR3 sequence: CAIRDFTGIGRRTGELFF. The CDR3 DNA reads TGTGCCATCAGGGACTTTACAGGGATTGGTAGACGGACCGGGGAGCTGTTTTTT. The chain employs TRBV10-3 and TRBJ2-2; D might be TRBD1 (6 bases). Germline lookup yields CDR1 ENHRY and CDR2 SYGVKD. CDR3 length equals 18 residues. The V and J ends lost 6 bases and 5 bases respectively, with 25 bases between them.

This clonotype occurred a few times. The gene calls are TRBV6-5 and TRBJ2-1; 7 nucleotides align to TRBD2. With 0 bases clipped from V and 15 bases from J, the junction kept 14 bases outside the gene matches. CDR3 length equals 15 residues. From germline, CDR1 is MNHEY and CDR2 SVGAGI. Here the CDR3 DNA reads TGTGCCAGCAGTTACTCCGGTACCGGGACTACCAACGGGTTCTTC. Its translation is CASSYSGTGTTNGFF.

This CDR3 reads CASSVAGMNTEAFF. CDR3 nucleotides: TGTGCCAGCAGCGTCGCCGGCATGAACACTGAAGCTTTCTTT. This chain connects TRBV9 to TRBJ1-1; D uncertain. The V and J ends lost 2 bases and 0 bases respectively, with 8 bases between them. This CDR3 contains 14 residues. CDR1 SGDLS and CDR2 YYNGEE come from the germline V gene.

V usage is TRBV15 and J usage is TRBJ1-1; TRBD1 agrees at 9 bases. J gave up 1 base and V 0 bases, and 9 bases lay outside the gene matches. The CDR3 covers 18 residues. From germline, CDR1 is LNHNV and CDR2 YYDKDF (reference sequence). The CDR3 nucleotides are TGTGCCACCAGCAGAGATCCGGGACAGGGATTGGCGAACACTGAAGCTTTCTTT. Its protein is CATSRDPGQGLANTEAFF.

In its sample, this clonotype was seen a few times. The chain employs TRBV7-2 and TRBJ2-1; D might be TRBD2 (6 bases). The germline V and J ends were trimmed by 7 bases and 9 bases, with 16 bases remaining between them. Germline-derived CDR1 and CDR2 are SGHTA and FQGNSA. The CDR3 extends over 13 amino acids. The CDR3 bases are TGTGCCAGCACCCCTGGCGGGGACGGTGAGCAGTTCTTC. Encoded protein: CASTPGGDGEQFF.

In its sample, this clonotype was seen a few times. The chain employs TRBV2 and TRBJ2-7, with TRBD1 identical over 12 bases. Unmatched junction bases numbered 9, after V lost 6 bases and J lost 6 bases. The CDR3 loop spans 15 amino acids. CDR1 and CDR2 from the germline V gene are SNHLY and FYNNEI. This CDR3 reads CASSPTGTGGSEQYF. The CDR3 region has the DNA TGTGCCAGCAGCCCGACCGGGACAGGGGGCAGCGAGCAGTACTTC.

This clonotype occurred a few times. The chain joins TRBV20-1 to TRBJ2-3; 8 nucleotides match TRBD2. CDR3 length: 15 residues. V lost 4 bases to trimming and J lost 1 base; unmatched junction nucleotides: 7. Germline CDR1 reads DFQATT; CDR2 reads SNEGSKA (reference sequence). The CDR3 coding sequence is TGCAGTGCTATACTAGCGGCATTGGGCACAGATACGCAGTATTTT. Its translation is CSAILAALGTDTQYF.